Below, 7 T cell receptor beta chains from the same sample are listed, as sequenced in a study of OX40 agonist ivuxolimab in advanced cancers. The protocol was immunoSEQ multiplex PCR, while the TCRdb copy is restricted to in-frame clones and leaves out a portion. The repertoire consists of tens of thousands of clones, with around 87% occurring once and the leading ten covering 25% to 40%. Sequencing was performed on CD4+ or CD8+ T cells sorted from blood, taken in a trial of the OX40 agonist ivuxolimab. The source is an adult with an advanced solid tumor such as melanoma, head and neck, liver or kidney cancer.

This sequence joins TRBV19 and TRBJ2-7; D is tentatively TRBD1 or TRBD2 (5 bases each). The CDR3 length is 14 residues. Deletions cut 7 bases from V and 5 bases from J, with 18 bases between. Germline CDR1 LNHDA, CDR2 SQIVND (reference sequence). The CDR3 DNA is TGTGCCAGTAACCAGGGACCAGGAGCTAACGAGCAGTACTTC. This gives the protein CASNQGPGANEQYF. The entire variable domain, with the rest obtained from reference TRBV19 and TRBJ2-7, is as follows: DGGITQSPKYLFRKEGQNVTLSCEQNLNHDAMYWYRQDPGQGLRLIYYSQIVNDFQKGDIAEGYSVSREKKESFPLTVTSAQKNPTAFYLCASNQGPGANEQYFGPGTRLTVT.

The chain has TRBV23-1 and TRBJ2-5; 10 nucleotides agree with TRBD1. The J call may be in error: the DNA end matches TRBJ2-7 better. TRBV23-1 is an ORF for which the function is uncertain. The CDR3 has 15 amino acids. The CDR3, as DNA: TGCGCCAGCAGCTCGACAGGGGGCGCTTACCACGAGCAGTACTTC. It translates to CASSSTGGAYHEQYF.

This sequence joins TRBV6-6 and TRBJ1-1; the D gene is possibly TRBD1 (6 bases). Trimming shortened V by 0 bases and J by 6 bases, and 17 bases separated the two germline ends. This CDR3 contains 16 residues. Germline V gene lookup returns CDR1 MNHNY and CDR2 SVGAGI (reference sequence). As DNA, the CDR3 is TGTGCCAGCAGTTACTCCGCCTCGGGGGGCGCCCCTGAAGCTTTCTTT. It yields the protein CASSYSASGGAPEAFF.

This chain connects TRBV11-3 to TRBJ2-6, with TRBD1 matching 7 bases. Germline values: CDR1 SGHNT, CDR2 YENEEA. The CDR3 loop spans 13 amino acids. V lost 3 bases, J lost 12 bases, and 5 bases stayed unmatched. The CDR3 region is CASSFRQGGVLTF. CDR3 in DNA: TGTGCCAGCAGCTTCCGACAGGGTGGCGTCCTGACTTTC.

The chain carries TRBV19 and TRBJ2-1, with unresolved D. The V gene's germline CDR1 is LNHDA and CDR2 SQIVND (reference sequence). The CDR3 spans 15 residues. The ends were cut back, 8 bases at V and 8 bases at J, with 22 bases in the middle. The CDR3: CASAYVGFSNDEQFF. The CDR3 DNA reads TGTGCCAGTGCCTACGTGGGTTTCAGTAACGATGAGCAGTTCTTC.

The chain combines TRBV7-9 with TRBJ1-1; tentative D call: TRBD1 (5 bases). V shed 2 bases and J shed 11 bases, with 12 bases lying between them. The CDR3 contains 12 residues. Germline V gene data show CDR1 as SEHNR and CDR2 as FQNEAQ (reference sequence). CDR3 nucleotide sequence: TGTGCCAGCAGCTTATCCCAGGGCTGGGCTTTCTTT. Translation: CASSLSQGWAFF. Full variable domain (remainder filled in from reference TRBV7-9 and TRBJ1-1): DTGVSQNPRHKITKRGQNVTFRCDPISEHNRLYWYRQTLGQGPEFLTYFQNEAQLEKSRLLSDRFSAERPKGSFSTLEIQRTEQGDSAMYLCASSLSQGWAFFGQGTRLTVV.

The rearrangement uses TRBV11-2 and TRBJ1-5; TRBD1 might be the D (5 bases). The length of the CDR3 is 15 residues. V was trimmed by 1 base and J by 5 bases, leaving 12 bases between them. CDR1 and CDR2 (germline): SGHAT, FQNNGV. The CDR3 DNA follows: TGTGCCAGCAGCTTAGGAACGGGGCGAGATCAGCCCCAGCATTTT. This gives the protein CASSLGTGRDQPQHF.